Listed below are T cell receptor beta chains from one sample, sequenced in a study of blood T cell repertoires in COVID-19. The method was immunoSEQ multiplex PCR; TCRdb's version includes in-frame clones alone and lacks a portion of them. Among about 160,000 clones listed, over 80% were seen once. The sequenced sample was peripheral blood. The receptors originated from a woman older than 75 with active or convalescent COVID-19. CDR3s include the opening cysteine and the closing phenylalanine or tryptophan. A D gene is named only where the DNA matches it firmly. A row's size may be missing; if present it is once, few, many or a size class.

J	V	D	size	CDR3	DNA
TRBJ2-3	TRBV7-2	TRBD1	NA	CASSHRYRGGEDTQYF	TGTGCCAGCAGCCATAGATACAGGGGTGGGGAAGATACGCAGTATTTT
TRBJ1-1	TRBV7-9	TRBD1	NA	CASSLGVGQANTEAFF	TGTGCCAGCAGCTTAGGAGTCGGACAGGCCAACACTGAAGCTTTCTTT
TRBJ1-1	TRBV4-3	TRBD1	NA	CASSRGQASEAFF	TGCGCCAGCAGTCGCGGACAGGCCTCTGAAGCTTTCTTT
TRBJ2-5	TRBV7-9	NA	NA	CASSELEETQYF	TGTGCCAGCAGCGAGTTAGAAGAGACCCAGTACTTC
TRBJ2-3	TRBV7-9	NA	once	CASSLVASDTQYF	TGTGCCAGCAGCTTAGTGGCCTCAGATACGCAGTATTTT
TRBJ1-2	TRBV6-5	TRBD1	few	CASSSGQGGGYTF	TGTGCCAGCAGTTCTGGACAGGGTGGTGGCTACACCTTC
TRBJ1-3	TRBV4-1	NA	NA	CASSPSGTAAGNTIYF	TGCGCCAGCAGCCCCAGCGGGACGGCGGCTGGAAACACCATATATTTT
TRBJ1-4	TRBV18	NA	NA	CASSLGTNEKLFF	TGTGCCAGCTCACTCGGTACTAATGAAAAACTGTTTTTT
TRBJ2-1	TRBV6-6	TRBD2	NA	CASSPTLTSGGAGSYNEQFF	TGTGCCAGCAGCCCCACCCTGACTAGCGGGGGGGCAGGCTCCTACAATGAGCAGTTCTTC
TRBJ1-3	TRBV19	NA	NA	CASTRHRDSGNTIYF	TGTGCCAGTACCAGACACCGAGACTCTGGAAACACCATATATTTT
TRBJ1-5	TRBV6-4	TRBD1	NA	CASSTGQYSNQPQHF	TGTGCCAGCAGTACGGGACAGTATAGCAATCAGCCCCAGCATTTT
TRBJ1-2	TRBV2	NA	NA	CASSESSYGYTF	TGTGCCAGCAGTGAATCCAGCTATGGCTACACCTTC
TRBJ1-1	TRBV5-8	NA	few	CASSPLLGVGTEAFF	TGTGCCAGCAGCCCACTTTTAGGAGTTGGAACTGAAGCTTTCTTT
TRBJ1-2	TRBV6-5	NA	NA	CASRPGGVSGYTF	TGTGCCAGCAGACCCGGCGGGGTTAGTGGCTACACCTTC
TRBJ2-3	TRBV27	NA	NA	CASSPLTGRSTDTQYF	TGTGCCAGCAGTCCTCTGACAGGACGTAGCACAGATACGCAGTATTTT
TRBJ1-1	TRBV6-5	NA	NA	CASRAETGNTEAFF	TGTGCCAGCAGAGCGGAGACAGGAAACACTGAAGCTTTCTTT
TRBJ1-2	TRBV10-1	NA	NA	CASSESGNYGYTF	TGCGCCAGCAGTGAATCGGGGAACTATGGCTACACCTTC
TRBJ1-1	TRBV19	NA	NA	CASSITDLMNTEAFF	TGTGCCAGTAGTATAACAGACCTCATGAACACTGAAGCTTTCTTT
TRBJ1-6	TRBV6-2/TRBV6-3	TRBD1	NA	CASSPDRAKRGNNSPLHF	TGTGCCAGCAGCCCTGACAGGGCCAAACGGGGCAACAATTCACCCCTCCACTTT
TRBJ1-4	TRBV7-9	TRBD1	NA	CASSLAGTGNEKLFF	TGTGCCAGCAGCTTAGCCGGGACAGGGAATGAAAAACTGTTTTTT
TRBJ1-1	TRBV27	TRBD1	few	CASSDRVNTEAFF	TGTGCCAGCAGCGACAGGGTTAACACTGAAGCTTTCTTT
TRBJ1-5	TRBV19	NA	NA	CASSKRHNQPQHF	TGTGCCAGTAGTAAAAGACACAATCAGCCCCAGCATTTT
TRBJ1-2	TRBV6-1	TRBD1	NA	CASSEIQGANYGYTF	TGTGCCAGCAGTGAAATTCAGGGGGCTAACTATGGCTACACCTTC
TRBJ1-2	TRBV4-3	NA	NA	CASSQDMIRYTF	TGCGCCAGCAGCCAGGACATGATCCGCTACACCTTC
TRBJ1-1	TRBV3-1/TRBV3-2	NA	once	CASSQRSGAEAFF	TGTGCCAGCAGCCAGAGATCAGGGGCTGAAGCTTTCTTT
TRBJ2-3	TRBV6-5	NA	NA	CASSSALGGGSDTQYF	TGTGCCAGCAGTTCCGCCTTGGGGGGAGGCTCAGATACGCAGTATTTT
TRBJ2-1	TRBV10-3	NA	NA	CAITPRQEYNEQFF	TGTGCCATCACTCCGAGACAGGAGTACAATGAGCAGTTCTTC
TRBJ1-6	TRBV6-4	NA	NA	CASSASQGGNSPLHF	TGTGCCAGCAGTGCCAGCCAAGGAGGTAATTCACCCCTCCACTTT
TRBJ1-5	TRBV7-9	NA	NA	CASSDVGQPQHF	TGTGCCAGCAGCGATGTCGGTCAGCCCCAGCATTTT
TRBJ2-3	TRBV24-1	NA	NA	CATSGSTDTQYF	TGTGCCACCAGCGGGTCCACAGATACGCAGTATTTT
TRBJ1-1	TRBV5-1	NA	NA	CASSLAAGEAFF	TGCGCCAGCAGCTTGGCCGCAGGGGAGGCTTTCTTT